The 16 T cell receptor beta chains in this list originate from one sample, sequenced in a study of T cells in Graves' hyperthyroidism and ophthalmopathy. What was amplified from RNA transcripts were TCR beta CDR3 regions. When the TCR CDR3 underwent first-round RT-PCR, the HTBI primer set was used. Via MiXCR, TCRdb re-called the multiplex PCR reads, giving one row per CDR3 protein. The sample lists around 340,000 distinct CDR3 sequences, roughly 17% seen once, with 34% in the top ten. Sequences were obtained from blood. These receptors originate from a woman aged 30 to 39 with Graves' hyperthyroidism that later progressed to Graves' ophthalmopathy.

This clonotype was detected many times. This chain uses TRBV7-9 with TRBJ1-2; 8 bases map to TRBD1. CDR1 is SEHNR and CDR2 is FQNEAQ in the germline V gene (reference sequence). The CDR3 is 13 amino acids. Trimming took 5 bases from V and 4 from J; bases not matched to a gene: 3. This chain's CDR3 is CASSADRAYGYTF. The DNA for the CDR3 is TGTGCCAGCAGCGCGGACAGGGCCTATGGCTACACCTTC.

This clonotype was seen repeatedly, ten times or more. CDR3 coding DNA: TGTGCCAGCAGCGTAGATGGGGCGGCCGACGAAAAACTGTTTTTT. This sequence encodes CASSVDGAADEKLFF. V usage is TRBV9 and J usage is TRBJ1-4; TRBD1 is a possible D gene (5 bases). From germline, CDR1 is SGDLS and CDR2 YYNGEE. V was cut by 0 bases and J by 8 bases, with 14 bases left in between. The CDR3 has 15 residues.

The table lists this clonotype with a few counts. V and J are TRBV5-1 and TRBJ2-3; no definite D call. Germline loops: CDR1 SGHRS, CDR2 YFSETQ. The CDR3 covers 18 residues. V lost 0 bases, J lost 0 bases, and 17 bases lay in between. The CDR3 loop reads CASSLAGQPAPSTDTQYF. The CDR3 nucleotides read TGCGCCAGCAGCTTGGCGGGTCAGCCCGCTCCTAGCACAGATACGCAGTATTTT.

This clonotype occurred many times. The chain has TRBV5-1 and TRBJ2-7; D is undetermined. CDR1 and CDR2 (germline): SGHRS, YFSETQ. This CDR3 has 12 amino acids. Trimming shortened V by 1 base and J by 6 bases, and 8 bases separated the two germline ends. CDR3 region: CASSLISSEQYF. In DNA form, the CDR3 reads TGCGCCAGCAGCTTGATTTCATCCGAGCAGTACTTC.

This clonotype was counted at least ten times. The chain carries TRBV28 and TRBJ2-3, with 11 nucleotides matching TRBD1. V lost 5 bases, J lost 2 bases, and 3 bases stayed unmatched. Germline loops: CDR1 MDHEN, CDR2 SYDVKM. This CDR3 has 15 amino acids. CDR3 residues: CASSLGQGATDTQYF. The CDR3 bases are TGTGCCAGCAGTCTCGGACAGGGGGCCACAGATACGCAGTATTTT.

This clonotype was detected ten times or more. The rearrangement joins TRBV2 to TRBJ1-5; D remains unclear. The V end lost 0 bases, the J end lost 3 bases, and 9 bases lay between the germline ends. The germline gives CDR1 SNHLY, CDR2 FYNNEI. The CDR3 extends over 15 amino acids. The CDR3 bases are TGTGCCAGCAGTGAAGCGCGGCAGCTCAATCAGCCCCAGCATTTT. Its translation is CASSEARQLNQPQHF.

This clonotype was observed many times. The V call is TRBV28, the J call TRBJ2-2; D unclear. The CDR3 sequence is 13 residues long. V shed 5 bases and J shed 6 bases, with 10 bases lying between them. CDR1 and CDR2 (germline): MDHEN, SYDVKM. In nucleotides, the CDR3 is TGTGCCAGCAGTGCCACGGGCGCCGGGGAGCTGTTTTTT. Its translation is CASSATGAGELFF.

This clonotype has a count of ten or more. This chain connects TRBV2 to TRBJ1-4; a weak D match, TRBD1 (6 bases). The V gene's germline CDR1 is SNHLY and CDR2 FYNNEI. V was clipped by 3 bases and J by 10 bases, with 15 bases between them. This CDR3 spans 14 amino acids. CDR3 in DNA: TGTGCCAGCAGTGATACAGGGCCGAAGGGAAAACTGTTTTTT. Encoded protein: CASSDTGPKGKLFF.

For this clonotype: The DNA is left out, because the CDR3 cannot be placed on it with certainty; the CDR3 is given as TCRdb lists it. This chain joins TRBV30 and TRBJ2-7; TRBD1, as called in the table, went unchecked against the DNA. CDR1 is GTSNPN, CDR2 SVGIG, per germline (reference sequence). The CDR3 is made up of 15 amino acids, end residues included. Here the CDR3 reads CAWSVGTGTFHEQCF.

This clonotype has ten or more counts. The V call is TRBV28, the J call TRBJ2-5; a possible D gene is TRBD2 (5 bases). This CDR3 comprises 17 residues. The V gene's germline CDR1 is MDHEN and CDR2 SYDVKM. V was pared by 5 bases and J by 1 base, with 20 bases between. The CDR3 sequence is CASSLSAVSVFQETQYF. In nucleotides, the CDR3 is TGTGCCAGCAGTCTGAGTGCGGTTAGCGTATTCCAAGAGACCCAGTACTTC.

The CDR3 DNA sequence: TGCAGCGTTGGCGGTGCTGTCCACATGAACACTGAAGCTTTCTTT. Translated: CSVGGAVHMNTEAFF. The chain joins TRBV29-1 to TRBJ1-1, with D unclear. CDR3 length: 15 amino acids. Per the germline V gene, CDR1 is SQVTM and CDR2 is ANQGSEA. V was shortened by 4 bases and J by 0 bases, with 15 bases between the two germline ends.

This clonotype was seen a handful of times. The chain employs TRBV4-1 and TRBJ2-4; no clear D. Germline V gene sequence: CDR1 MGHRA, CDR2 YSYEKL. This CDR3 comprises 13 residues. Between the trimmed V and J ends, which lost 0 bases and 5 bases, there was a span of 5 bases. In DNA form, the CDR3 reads TGCGCCAGCAGCCAAGAAAGGCAAAACATTCAGTACTTC. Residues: CASSQERQNIQYF.

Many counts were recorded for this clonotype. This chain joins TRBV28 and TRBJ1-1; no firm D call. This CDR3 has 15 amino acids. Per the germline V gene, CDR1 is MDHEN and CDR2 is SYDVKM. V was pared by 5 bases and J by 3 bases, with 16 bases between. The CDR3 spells CASSGAGSPYTEAFF. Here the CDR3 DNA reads TGTGCCAGCAGTGGTGCGGGTAGTCCGTACACTGAAGCTTTCTTT.

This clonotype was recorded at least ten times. Here the CDR3 reads CASSSGTVTLDGNQPQHF. CDR3 sequence (DNA): TGTGCCAGCAGCTCAGGGACAGTGACGTTGGATGGCAATCAGCCCCAGCATTTT. The chain has TRBV7-9 and TRBJ1-5, with 7 positions matching TRBD1. The CDR3 loop spans 18 amino acids. The ends lost 4 bases at V and 2 bases at J; junction bases unmatched: 14. Germline assignment: CDR1 SEHNR and CDR2 FQNEAQ (reference sequence).

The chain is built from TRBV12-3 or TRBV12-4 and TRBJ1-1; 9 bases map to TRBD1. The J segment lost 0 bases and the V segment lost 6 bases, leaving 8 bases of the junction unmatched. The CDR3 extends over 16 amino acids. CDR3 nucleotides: TGTGCCAGCAGCCAGACAGGGGGAAGGGTGAACACTGAAGCTTTCTTT. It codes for CASSQTGGRVNTEAFF.

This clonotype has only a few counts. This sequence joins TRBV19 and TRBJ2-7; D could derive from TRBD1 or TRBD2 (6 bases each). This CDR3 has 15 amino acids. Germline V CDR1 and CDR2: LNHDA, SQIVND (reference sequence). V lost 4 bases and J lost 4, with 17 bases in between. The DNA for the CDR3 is TGTGCCAGTAGTACGGAGGGCAGGGGATTATACGAGCAGTACTTC. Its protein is CASSTEGRGLYEQYF. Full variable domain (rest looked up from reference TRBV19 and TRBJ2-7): DGGITQSPKYLFRKEGQNVTLSCEQNLNHDAMYWYRQDPGQGLRLIYYSQIVNDFQKGDIAEGYSVSREKKESFPLTVTSAQKNPTAFYLCASSTEGRGLYEQYFGPGTRLTVT.